The present T cell receptor beta chain was sequenced within a study of shared clonotypes between healthy human individuals. Assay used: immunoSEQ multiplex PCR; TCRdb lists only in-frame clones, some missing. The sample has about 2.4 million clones; over 85% are singletons. Study-wide results and limits: Sampling included only blood; tissue repertoires likely differ.

Germline V gene sequence: CDR1 KGHSH, CDR2 LQKENI. V was trimmed by 4 bases and J by 2 bases, leaving 12 bases between them. The CDR3 length is 15 residues. Concerning this clone itself: Its target is not known.

The receptor was derived from a man between 18 and 35 years old in good health. Source material: naive CD4+ T cells sorted from blood. The subset here: CD45RA+ positively selected. V is TRBV18 and J is TRBJ1-5, with a weak D call TRBD1 (6 bases). The CDR3 loop is CASSRAGVRNQPQHF. The CDR3 DNA follows: TGTGCCAGCTCACGAGCAGGGGTTCGCAATCAGCCCCAGCATTTT.